This record covers a single T cell receptor (beta chain). Patients had received no treatment of any kind before thyroid surgery. This sample is drawn from a study of metastatic and nonmetastatic thyroid tumors. Across the study: From malignant and benign thyroid patients, repertoires in blood and in tumor or nodule tissue were compared.

TCRdb re-called the PCR reads with MiXCR. The sample records approximately 28,000 clones, about 21% being singletons. The sequencing input was blood. This receptor was taken from a female donor with papillary thyroid cancer or a benign thyroid nodule (not recorded which). Some clones in this sample may be carry-over from other donors' samples.

The CDR3 loop reads CASTLGSYRLETQYF. DNA of the CDR3: TGTGCCAGCACTCTCGGGTCTTACCGACTTGAGACCCAGTACTTC. The chain employs TRBV7-2 and TRBJ2-5; D uncertain. Trimming took off 7 bases at V and 5 bases at J, with 20 bases between the two ends. The CDR3 has 15 residues. The germline CDR1 and CDR2 sequences are SGHTA and FQGNSA.